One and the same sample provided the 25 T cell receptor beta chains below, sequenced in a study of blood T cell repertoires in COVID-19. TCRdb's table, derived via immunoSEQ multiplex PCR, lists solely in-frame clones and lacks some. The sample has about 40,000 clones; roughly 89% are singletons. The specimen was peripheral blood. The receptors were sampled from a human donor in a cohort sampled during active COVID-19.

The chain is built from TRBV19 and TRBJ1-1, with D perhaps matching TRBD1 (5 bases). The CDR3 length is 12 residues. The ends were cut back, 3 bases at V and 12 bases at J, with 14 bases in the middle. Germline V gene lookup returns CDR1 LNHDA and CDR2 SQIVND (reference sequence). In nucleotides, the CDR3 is TGTGCCAGTAGTATGTTCGACAGTTTCTCTTTCTTT. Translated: CASSMFDSFSFF. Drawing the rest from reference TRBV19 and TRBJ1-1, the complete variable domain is DGGITQSPKYLFRKEGQNVTLSCEQNLNHDAMYWYRQDPGQGLRLIYYSQIVNDFQKGDIAEGYSVSREKKESFPLTVTSAQKNPTAFYLCASSMFDSFSFFGQGTRLTVV.

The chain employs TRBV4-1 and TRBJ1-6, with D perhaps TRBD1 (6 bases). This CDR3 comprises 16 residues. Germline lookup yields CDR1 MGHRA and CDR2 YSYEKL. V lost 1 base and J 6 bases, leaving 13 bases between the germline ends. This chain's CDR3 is CASSQVDRSGNSPLHF. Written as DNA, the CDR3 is TGCGCCAGCAGCCAAGTTGACAGGTCTGGTAATTCACCCCTCCACTTT.

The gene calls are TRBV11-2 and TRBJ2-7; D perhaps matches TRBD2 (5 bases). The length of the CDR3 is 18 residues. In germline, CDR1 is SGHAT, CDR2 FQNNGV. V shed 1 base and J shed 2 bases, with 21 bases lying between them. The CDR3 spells CASSLARFGRKRAYEQYF. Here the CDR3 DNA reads TGTGCCAGCAGCTTAGCCCGCTTTGGACGGAAGAGGGCCTACGAGCAGTACTTC.

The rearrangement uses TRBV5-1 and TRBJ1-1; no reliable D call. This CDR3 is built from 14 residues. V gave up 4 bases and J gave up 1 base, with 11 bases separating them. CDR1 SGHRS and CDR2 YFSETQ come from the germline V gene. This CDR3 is CASSLWPGNTEAFF. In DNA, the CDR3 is TGCGCCAGCAGCCTTTGGCCGGGGAACACTGAAGCTTTCTTT.

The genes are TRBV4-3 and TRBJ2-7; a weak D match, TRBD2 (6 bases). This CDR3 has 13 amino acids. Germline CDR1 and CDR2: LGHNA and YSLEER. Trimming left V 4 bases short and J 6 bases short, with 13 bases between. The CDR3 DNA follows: TGCGCCAGCAGCCCTGGCCAGGGACTCGAGCAGTACTTC. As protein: CASSPGQGLEQYF.

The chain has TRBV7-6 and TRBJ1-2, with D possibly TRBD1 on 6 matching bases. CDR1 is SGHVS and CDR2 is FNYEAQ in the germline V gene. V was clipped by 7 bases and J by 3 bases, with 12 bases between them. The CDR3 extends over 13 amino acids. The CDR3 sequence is CASTLGGDYGYTF. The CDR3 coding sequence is TGTGCCAGCACCCTAGGGGGGGACTATGGCTACACCTTC.

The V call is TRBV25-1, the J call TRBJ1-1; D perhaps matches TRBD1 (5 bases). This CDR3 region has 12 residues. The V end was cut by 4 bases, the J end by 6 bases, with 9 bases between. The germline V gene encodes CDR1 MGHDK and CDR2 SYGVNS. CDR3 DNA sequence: TGTGCCAGCAGTGGGGGGAGGGCTGAAGCTTTCTTT. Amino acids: CASSGGRAEAFF. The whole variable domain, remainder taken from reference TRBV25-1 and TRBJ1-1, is EADIYQTPRYLVIGTGKKITLECSQTMGHDKMYWYQQDPGMELHLIHYSYGVNSTEKGDLSSESTVSRIRTEHFPLTLESARPSHTSQYLCASSGGRAEAFFGQGTRLTVV.

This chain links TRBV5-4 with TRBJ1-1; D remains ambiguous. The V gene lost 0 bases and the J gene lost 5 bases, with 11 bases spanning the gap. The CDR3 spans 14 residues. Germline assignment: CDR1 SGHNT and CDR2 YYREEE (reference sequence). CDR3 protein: CASSLDGKVTEAFF. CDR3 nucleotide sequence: TGTGCCAGCAGCTTGGACGGTAAAGTAACTGAAGCTTTCTTT.

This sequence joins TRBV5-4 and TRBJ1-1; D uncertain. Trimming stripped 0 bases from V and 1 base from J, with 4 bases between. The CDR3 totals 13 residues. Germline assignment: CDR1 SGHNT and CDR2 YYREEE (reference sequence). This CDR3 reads CASSLDTNTEAFF. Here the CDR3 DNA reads TGTGCCAGCAGCTTGGACACGAACACTGAAGCTTTCTTT.

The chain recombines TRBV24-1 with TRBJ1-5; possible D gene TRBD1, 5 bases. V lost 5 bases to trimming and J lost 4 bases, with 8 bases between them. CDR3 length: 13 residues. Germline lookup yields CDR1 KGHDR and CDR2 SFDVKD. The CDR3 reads CATSGQTNQPQHF. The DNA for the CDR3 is TGTGCCACCAGTGGACAGACTAATCAGCCCCAGCATTTT.

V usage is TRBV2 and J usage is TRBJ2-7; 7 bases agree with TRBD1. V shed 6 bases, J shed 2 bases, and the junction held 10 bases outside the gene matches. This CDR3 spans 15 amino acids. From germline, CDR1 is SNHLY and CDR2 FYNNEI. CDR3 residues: CASRQTRDSTYEQYF. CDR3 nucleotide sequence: TGTGCCAGCAGACAAACCCGGGACAGCACCTACGAGCAGTACTTC.

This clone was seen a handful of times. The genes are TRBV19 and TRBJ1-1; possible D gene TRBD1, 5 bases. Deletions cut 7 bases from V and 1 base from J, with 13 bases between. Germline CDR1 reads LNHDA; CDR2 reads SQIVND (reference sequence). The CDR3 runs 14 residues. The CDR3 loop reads CASITKTGNTEAFF. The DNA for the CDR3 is TGTGCCAGTATCACCAAAACAGGGAACACTGAAGCTTTCTTT. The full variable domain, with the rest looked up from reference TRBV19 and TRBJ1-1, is DGGITQSPKYLFRKEGQNVTLSCEQNLNHDAMYWYRQDPGQGLRLIYYSQIVNDFQKGDIAEGYSVSREKKESFPLTVTSAQKNPTAFYLCASITKTGNTEAFFGQGTRLTVV.

CDR3 sequence (DNA): TGTGCCAGTAGTCAAACTTTAGCGGCTGGGGCCAACGTCCTGACTTTC. Its protein product is CASSQTLAAGANVLTF. The rearrangement uses TRBV19 and TRBJ2-6, with a weak D call TRBD2 (6 bases). Germline CDR1 LNHDA, CDR2 SQIVND (reference sequence). The CDR3 length is 16 residues. V was shortened by 5 bases and J by 2 bases, with 13 bases between the two germline ends.

CDR3 sequence: CASSRGQGSNQPQHF. CDR3 sequence (DNA): TGTGCCAGCAGCCGGGGACAGGGGAGCAATCAGCCCCAGCATTTT. The chain couples TRBV7-9 to TRBJ1-5; 10 bases are a match to TRBD1. The germline V gene has CDR1 SEHNR and CDR2 FQNEAQ (reference sequence). V lost 5 bases to trimming and J lost 1 base; unmatched junction nucleotides: 2. CDR3 length: 15 amino acids.

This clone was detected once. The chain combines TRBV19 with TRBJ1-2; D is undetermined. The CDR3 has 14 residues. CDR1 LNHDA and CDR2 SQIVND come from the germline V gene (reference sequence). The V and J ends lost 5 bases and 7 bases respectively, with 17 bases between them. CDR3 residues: CASSYLEGSGGYTF. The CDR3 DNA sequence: TGTGCCAGTAGTTACTTAGAGGGAAGCGGTGGCTACACCTTC.

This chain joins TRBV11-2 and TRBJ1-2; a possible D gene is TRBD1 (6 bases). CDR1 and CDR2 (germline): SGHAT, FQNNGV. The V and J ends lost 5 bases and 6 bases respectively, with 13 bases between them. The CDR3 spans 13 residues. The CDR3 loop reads CASSPRGADGYTF. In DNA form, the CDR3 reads TGTGCCAGCAGCCCCCGGGGGGCGGATGGCTACACCTTC.

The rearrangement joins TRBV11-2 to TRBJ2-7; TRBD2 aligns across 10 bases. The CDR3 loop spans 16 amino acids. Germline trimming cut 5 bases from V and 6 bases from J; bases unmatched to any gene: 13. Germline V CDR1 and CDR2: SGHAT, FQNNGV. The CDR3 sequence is CASSPGLAGGRAEQYF. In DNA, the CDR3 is TGTGCCAGCAGCCCCGGGTTAGCGGGGGGCCGGGCCGAGCAGTACTTC.

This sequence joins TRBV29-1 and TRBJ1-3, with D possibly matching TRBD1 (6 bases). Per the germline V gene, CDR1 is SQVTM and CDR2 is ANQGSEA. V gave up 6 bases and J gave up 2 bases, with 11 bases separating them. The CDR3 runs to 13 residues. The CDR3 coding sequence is TGCAGCGTCGTACAGGGAGCTGGAAACACCATATATTTT. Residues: CSVVQGAGNTIYF.

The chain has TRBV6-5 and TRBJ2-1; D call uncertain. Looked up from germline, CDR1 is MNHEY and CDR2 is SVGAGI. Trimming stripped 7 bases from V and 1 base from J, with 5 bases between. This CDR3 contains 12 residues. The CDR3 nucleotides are TGTGCCAGCACAGGATCCTACAATGAGCAGTTCTTC. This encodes CASTGSYNEQFF.

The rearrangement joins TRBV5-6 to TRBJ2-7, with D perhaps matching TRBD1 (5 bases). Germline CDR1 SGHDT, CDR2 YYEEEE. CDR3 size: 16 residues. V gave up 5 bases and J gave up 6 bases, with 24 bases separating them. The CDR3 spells CASSLGRGIQVIEQYF. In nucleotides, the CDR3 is TGTGCCAGCAGTCTGGGAAGGGGAATCCAGGTCATCGAGCAGTACTTC.

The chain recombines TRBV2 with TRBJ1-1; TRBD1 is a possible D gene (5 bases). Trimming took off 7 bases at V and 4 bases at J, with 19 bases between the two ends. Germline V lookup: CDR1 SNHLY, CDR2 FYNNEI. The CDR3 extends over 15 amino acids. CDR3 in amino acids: CASTGRAGSGTEAFF. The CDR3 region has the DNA TGTGCCAGCACGGGTAGGGCAGGGTCGGGCACTGAAGCTTTCTTT. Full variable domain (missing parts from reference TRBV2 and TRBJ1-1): EPEVTQTPSHQVTQMGQEVILRCVPISNHLYFYWYRQILGQKVEFLVSFYNNEISEKSEIFDDQFSVERPDGSNFTLKIRSTKLEDSAMYFCASTGRAGSGTEAFFGQGTRLTVV.

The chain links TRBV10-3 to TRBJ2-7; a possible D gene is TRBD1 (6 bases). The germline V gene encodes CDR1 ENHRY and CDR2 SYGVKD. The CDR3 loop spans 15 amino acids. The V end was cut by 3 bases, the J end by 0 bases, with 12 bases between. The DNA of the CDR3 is TGTGCCATCAGTGATAGGACAGCCTACTCCTACGAGCAGTACTTC. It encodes CAISDRTAYSYEQYF.

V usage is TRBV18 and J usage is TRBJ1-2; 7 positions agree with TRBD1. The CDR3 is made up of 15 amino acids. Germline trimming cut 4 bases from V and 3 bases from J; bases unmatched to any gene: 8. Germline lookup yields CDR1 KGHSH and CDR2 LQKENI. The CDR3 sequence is CASSQTDRDDYGYTF. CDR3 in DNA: TGTGCCAGCTCACAAACTGACAGGGACGACTATGGCTACACCTTC.

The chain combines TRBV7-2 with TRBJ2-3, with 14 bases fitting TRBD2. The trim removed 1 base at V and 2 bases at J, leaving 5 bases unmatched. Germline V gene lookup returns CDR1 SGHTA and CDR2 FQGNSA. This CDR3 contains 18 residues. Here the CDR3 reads CASSLDGLAGGYTDTQYF. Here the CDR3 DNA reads TGTGCCAGCAGCTTAGATGGACTAGCGGGGGGCTACACAGATACGCAGTATTTT. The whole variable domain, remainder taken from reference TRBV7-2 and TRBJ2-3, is GAGVSQSPSNKVTEKGKDVELRCDPISGHTALYWYRQSLGQGLEFLIYFQGNSAPDKSGLPSDRFSAERTGGSVSTLTIQRTQQEDSAVYLCASSLDGLAGGYTDTQYFGPGTRLTVL.

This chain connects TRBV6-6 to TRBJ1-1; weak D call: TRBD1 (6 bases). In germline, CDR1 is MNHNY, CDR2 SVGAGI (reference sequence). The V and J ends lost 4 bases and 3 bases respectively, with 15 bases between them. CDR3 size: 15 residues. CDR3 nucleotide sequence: TGTGCCAGCAGTTCACATCAGGGGACCTACACTGAAGCTTTCTTT. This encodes CASSSHQGTYTEAFF.